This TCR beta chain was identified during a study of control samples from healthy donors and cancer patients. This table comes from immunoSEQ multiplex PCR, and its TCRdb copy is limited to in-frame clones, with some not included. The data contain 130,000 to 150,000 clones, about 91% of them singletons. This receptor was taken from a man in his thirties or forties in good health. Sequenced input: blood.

As DNA, the CDR3 is TGTGCCAGCAGCTTGAGGGGGGGCTCGGCTTTCTTT. It specifies CASSLRGGSAFF. V usage is TRBV5-4 and J usage is TRBJ1-1; D is perhaps TRBD1 (6 bases). The V and J ends lost 1 base and 11 bases respectively, with 12 bases between them. The CDR3 covers 12 residues. The germline V gene encodes CDR1 SGHNT and CDR2 YYREEE (reference sequence).